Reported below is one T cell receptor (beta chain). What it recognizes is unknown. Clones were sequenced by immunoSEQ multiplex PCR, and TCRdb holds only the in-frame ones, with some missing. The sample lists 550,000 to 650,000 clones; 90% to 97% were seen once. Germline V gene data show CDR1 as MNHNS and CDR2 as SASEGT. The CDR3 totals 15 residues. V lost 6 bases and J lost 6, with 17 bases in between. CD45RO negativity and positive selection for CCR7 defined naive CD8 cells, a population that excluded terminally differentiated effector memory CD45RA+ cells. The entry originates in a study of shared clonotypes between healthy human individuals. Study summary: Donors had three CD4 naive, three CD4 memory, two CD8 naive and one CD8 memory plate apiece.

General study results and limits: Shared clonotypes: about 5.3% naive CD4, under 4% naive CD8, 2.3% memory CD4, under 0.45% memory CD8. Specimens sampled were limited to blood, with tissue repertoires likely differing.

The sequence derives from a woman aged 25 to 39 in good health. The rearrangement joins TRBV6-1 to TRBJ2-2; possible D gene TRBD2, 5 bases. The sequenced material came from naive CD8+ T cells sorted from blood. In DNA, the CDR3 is TGTGCCAGCAGCCCAAGCACTAGTGGCGCCGGGGAGCTGTTTTTT. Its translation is CASSPSTSGAGELFF.